This passage covers 14 T cell receptor beta chains from one sample sequenced in a study of blood T cell repertoires in COVID-19. The repertoire was sequenced with immunoSEQ multiplex PCR; TCRdb's copy has only in-frame clones and lacks some. The table has about 250,000 clones, 88% seen once. Sequenced: PBMCs or T cells enriched from blood (not recorded which). All receptors derive from a woman in her 40s who had been exposed to COVID-19.

J is TRBJ1-2 and V is TRBV5-1; tentative D call: TRBD1 (6 bases). CDR1 is SGHRS and CDR2 is YFSETQ in the germline V gene. This CDR3 has 13 residues. V was shortened by 3 bases and J by 7 bases, with 13 bases between the two germline ends. CDR3 amino acids: CASSSQGFFGYTF. The DNA of the CDR3 is TGCGCCAGCAGCTCACAGGGTTTCTTTGGCTACACCTTC.

The rearrangement joins TRBV2 to TRBJ2-3; D is undetermined. This CDR3 has 13 amino acids. Germline V gene lookup returns CDR1 SNHLY and CDR2 FYNNEI. Deletions cut 4 bases from V and 1 base from J, with 6 bases between. This chain's CDR3 is CASSASRTDTQYF. CDR3 coding DNA: TGTGCCAGCAGTGCCAGTCGCACAGATACGCAGTATTTT.

The rearrangement links TRBV3-1 (or the pseudogene TRBV3-2) to TRBJ2-3, with TRBD1 as a possible D gene (6 bases). The ends were cut back, 5 bases at V and 4 bases at J, with 16 bases in the middle. Germline CDR1 LGHDT, CDR2 YNNKEL (reference sequence). The CDR3 has 15 amino acids. CDR3 nucleotides: TGTGCCAGCAGCGACACAGGGAGTGCAGCAGATACGCAGTATTTT. It is translated as CASSDTGSAADTQYF.

The chain carries TRBV19 and TRBJ1-1; the D gene is possibly TRBD1 (5 bases). V was clipped by 5 bases and J by 1 base, with 5 bases between them. The CDR3 is made up of 12 amino acids. Germline-derived CDR1 and CDR2 are LNHDA and SQIVND (reference sequence). The CDR3 loop reads CASSQGNTEAFF. The CDR3 nucleotides are TGTGCCAGTAGTCAGGGGAACACTGAAGCTTTCTTT.

This clone appeared a single time. This chain uses TRBV3-1 (or the pseudogene TRBV3-2) with TRBJ1-2; D unclear. With 0 bases removed from V and 4 bases from J, the gap between germline ends came to 6 bases. Per germline, CDR1 LGHDT and CDR2 YNNKEL (reference sequence). The CDR3 runs 13 residues. CDR3 region: CASSQEVGYGYTF. The CDR3 DNA reads TGTGCCAGCAGCCAAGAAGTCGGCTATGGCTACACCTTC.

The chain uses TRBV6-1 and TRBJ2-1, with D maybe TRBD2 (6 bases). The CDR3 consists of 16 residues. Germline values: CDR1 MNHNS, CDR2 SASEGT. Trimming cost V 4 bases and J 4 bases, with 17 bases left between them. The CDR3 DNA is TGTGCCAGCAGTGCCCCTCCGGGACTGGGGTACAATGAGCAGTTCTTC. It specifies CASSAPPGLGYNEQFF.

The CDR3, as DNA: TGTGCCTGGAGTCCTACAGGGGACCATGGCTACACCTTC. Amino acids: CAWSPTGDHGYTF. The gene calls are TRBV30 and TRBJ1-2, with TRBD1 identical over 7 bases. CDR1 is GTSNPN, CDR2 SVGIG, per germline (reference sequence). The CDR3 is made up of 13 amino acids. Losses at the gene ends were 2 bases for V and 6 bases for J; bases not matched to a gene: 6.

The V and J genes are TRBV5-1 and TRBJ1-1; D call uncertain. This CDR3 comprises 15 residues. CDR1 is SGHRS and CDR2 is YFSETQ in the germline V gene. The germline V and J ends were trimmed by 3 bases and 0 bases, with 12 bases remaining between them. The chain's CDR3 is CASSSPGSVNTEAFF. CDR3 coding DNA: TGCGCCAGCAGCTCACCGGGGAGCGTGAACACTGAAGCTTTCTTT.

As concerns this clone: The sample has other DNA sequences that encode this CDR3 too. V is TRBV7-2 and J is TRBJ2-3; 7 bases line up with TRBD2. The CDR3 is 15 amino acids. J lost 1 base, V lost 5 bases, and 6 bases had no gene match. The germline V gene encodes CDR1 SGHTA and CDR2 FQGNSA. The CDR3, as DNA: TGTGCCAGCAGCCCCTTGGCGGGGGGCACAGATACGCAGTATTTT. Translation: CASSPLAGGTDTQYF.

The J gene is TRBJ2-7, the V gene TRBV5-5, with D possibly being TRBD1 (6 bases). V was trimmed by 2 bases and J by 6 bases, leaving 15 bases between them. CDR3 length equals 14 residues. Per germline, CDR1 SGHKS and CDR2 YYEKEE (reference sequence). In DNA form, the CDR3 reads TGTGCCAGCAGCTTAGACCCTACAGGGAGCGAGCAGTACTTC. Its translation: CASSLDPTGSEQYF.

This clone appeared once. The chain combines TRBV6-5 with TRBJ1-3; D gene uncertain. The CDR3 extends over 14 amino acids. Germline V gives CDR1 MNHEY, CDR2 SVGAGI. Deletions cut 4 bases from V and 4 bases from J, with 11 bases between. The CDR3 sequence: CASSSGIKGNTIYF. CDR3 bases: TGTGCCAGCAGTTCCGGGATAAAGGGAAACACCATATATTTT.

The chain couples TRBV7-3 to TRBJ1-4, with 8 positions matching TRBD1. CDR3 length equals 15 residues. In germline, CDR1 is SGHTA, CDR2 FQGTGA. J lost 8 bases, V lost 5 bases, and 10 bases had no gene match. This chain's CDR3 is CASSVTGGTWEKLFF. The CDR3 region has the DNA TGTGCCAGCAGCGTCACAGGGGGTACTTGGGAAAAACTGTTTTTT.

The chain uses TRBV2 and TRBJ2-3; D might be TRBD2 (5 bases). The CDR3 runs 15 residues. Trimming took off 3 bases at V and 2 bases at J, with 12 bases between the two ends. In germline, CDR1 is SNHLY, CDR2 FYNNEI. In DNA, the CDR3 is TGTGCCAGCAGTGATACGGGGTGGACCACAGATACGCAGTATTTT. Protein sequence: CASSDTGWTTDTQYF.

The chain joins TRBV28 to TRBJ2-5; the D gene is possibly TRBD1 (6 bases). The germline V gene has CDR1 MDHEN and CDR2 SYDVKM. The CDR3 loop spans 13 amino acids. Trimming pared 7 bases from V and 2 bases from J, leaving 11 bases between. The CDR3, as DNA: TGTGCCAGCACCGCAGGACAGCAAGAGACCCAGTACTTC. This translates into CASTAGQQETQYF.